The 28 T cell receptor beta chains given below trace back to one sample, sequenced in a study of blood T cell repertoires in COVID-19. TCRdb's table, derived via immunoSEQ multiplex PCR, lists solely in-frame clones and lacks some. The sample includes 110,000 to 150,000 clones, approximately 80% seen only once; the top ten take about 1.5%. The sequencing input was PBMCs or T cells enriched from blood (not recorded which). The receptors here all came from a woman aged 18-29 years who had been exposed to COVID-19.

In its sample, this clone was seen a few times. Other DNA sequences in this specimen translate into the identical CDR3. The CDR3 nucleotides are TGTGCCAGCAGTCTCACAGATACGCAGTATTTT. Protein: CASSLTDTQYF. The rearrangement links TRBV28 to TRBJ2-3, with D unresolved. The CDR3 runs to 11 residues. Trimming stripped 5 bases from V and 2 bases from J, with 2 bases between. Germline V gene lookup returns CDR1 MDHEN and CDR2 SYDVKM.

This chain links TRBV6-5 with TRBJ2-1; a weak D match, TRBD2 (7 bases). Germline CDR1 is MNHEY and CDR2 is SVGAGI. This CDR3 has 14 residues. The germline V and J ends were trimmed by 7 bases and 3 bases, with 13 bases remaining between them. CDR3 residues: CASTLGGLYNEQFF. CDR3 sequence (DNA): TGTGCCAGCACGCTGGGGGGGCTCTACAATGAGCAGTTCTTC.

This clone has more than one count but fewer than ten. This chain links TRBV27 with TRBJ2-7; 7 bases are shared with TRBD2. The germline V gene encodes CDR1 MNHEY and CDR2 SMNVEV (reference sequence). The CDR3 runs 14 residues. The V and J ends lost 3 bases and 2 bases, in that order; junction bases with no gene match: 4. This CDR3 is CASSFSSGTYEQYF. The CDR3 DNA sequence: TGTGCCAGCAGTTTCTCTAGCGGCACCTACGAGCAGTACTTC.

This chain connects TRBV19 to TRBJ2-1, with TRBD2 matching over 7 bases. Germline CDR1 is LNHDA and CDR2 is SQIVND (reference sequence). With 1 base clipped from V and 4 bases from J, the junction kept 7 bases outside the gene matches. The CDR3 contains 16 residues. DNA of the CDR3: TGTGCCAGTAGTATAGTGGCGGGAGTGGGATACAATGAGCAGTTCTTC. Its protein product is CASSIVAGVGYNEQFF.

V is TRBV6-5 and J is TRBJ2-2; 9 nucleotides line up with TRBD2. The ends lost 2 bases at V and 7 bases at J; junction bases unmatched: 8. CDR1 and CDR2 from the germline V gene are MNHEY and SVGAGI. The CDR3 consists of 16 residues. Here the CDR3 DNA reads TGTGCCAGCAGTTACGTCGTGGTAGCGGGAGTCGGGGAGCTGTTTTTT. Translating it yields CASSYVVVAGVGELFF.

The CDR3: CASSLGEGQPGNQPQHF. The CDR3 nucleotides read TGTGCCAGCAGCTTAGGGGAGGGGCAGCCAGGCAATCAGCCCCAGCATTTT. The rearrangement uses TRBV11-3 and TRBJ1-5; weak D call: TRBD1 (5 bases). Trimming stripped 1 base from V and 2 bases from J, with 15 bases between. The CDR3 totals 17 residues. Germline V gene data show CDR1 as SGHNT and CDR2 as YENEEA.

The chain couples TRBV10-1 to TRBJ1-4, with TRBD1 identical over 7 bases. J was trimmed by 7 bases and V by 6 bases; bases with no gene match: 8. Germline V CDR1 and CDR2: WNHNN, SYGVQD (reference sequence). This CDR3 region has 14 residues. CDR3 region: CASSTGTEPEKLFF. CDR3 sequence (DNA): TGCGCCAGCAGCACCGGGACAGAGCCTGAAAAACTGTTTTTT.

This chain connects TRBV11-2 to TRBJ2-5, with a tentative D call TRBD1 (6 bases). This CDR3 is 17 amino acids long. Per the germline V gene, CDR1 is SGHAT and CDR2 is FQNNGV. Trimming stripped 0 bases from V and 5 bases from J, with 19 bases between. CDR3 region: CASSLEGRGSDLETQYF. The CDR3 DNA reads as TGTGCCAGCAGCTTAGAGGGCAGGGGATCTGATTTGGAGACCCAGTACTTC.

The chain is built from TRBV12-3 or TRBV12-4 and TRBJ2-5; tentative D call: TRBD2 (6 bases). The CDR3 extends over 13 amino acids. Trimming removed 3 bases from V and 5 bases from J, with 10 bases in between. The CDR3 protein is CASSFGGLETQYF. The CDR3 DNA sequence: TGTGCCAGCAGTTTCGGAGGGTTGGAGACCCAGTACTTC.

This CDR3 is CAWSLADYNEQFF. CDR3 in DNA: TGTGCCTGGAGCCTAGCAGACTACAATGAGCAGTTCTTC. The V and J genes are TRBV30 and TRBJ2-1; perhaps TRBD2 as D (5 bases). Between the trimmed V and J ends, which lost 3 bases and 3 bases, there was a span of 9 bases. The CDR3 sequence is 13 residues long. Germline V CDR1 and CDR2: GTSNPN, SVGIG (reference sequence). The full variable domain, rest sourced from reference TRBV30 and TRBJ2-1, is SQTIHQWPATLVQPVGSPLSLECTVEGTSNPNLYWYRQAAGRGLQLLFYSVGIGQISSEVPQNLSASRPQDRQFILSSKKLLLSDSGFYLCAWSLADYNEQFFGPGTRLTVL.

The V call is TRBV19, the J call TRBJ1-2, with 7 positions matching TRBD1. CDR1 LNHDA and CDR2 SQIVND come from the germline V gene (reference sequence). Trimming at V came to 9 bases and at J to 1 base, leaving 14 bases not matched to a gene. The CDR3 runs to 16 residues. In nucleotides, the CDR3 is TGTGCCAGCTGGGGGGCAGGGGGAAGCATTAACTATGGCTACACCTTC. Amino acid sequence: CASWGAGGSINYGYTF. The full variable domain, in which reference TRBV19 and TRBJ1-2 provide the parts outside the CDR3, is DGGITQSPKYLFRKEGQNVTLSCEQNLNHDAMYWYRQDPGQGLRLIYYSQIVNDFQKGDIAEGYSVSREKKESFPLTVTSAQKNPTAFYLCASWGAGGSINYGYTFGSGTRLTVV.

This sequence joins TRBV25-1 and TRBJ1-3, with TRBD1 identical over 8 bases. This CDR3 has 16 amino acids. V lost 4 bases to trimming and J lost 4 bases; unmatched junction nucleotides: 9. CDR1 MGHDK and CDR2 SYGVNS come from the germline V gene. The CDR3 is CASSALTGEEGNTIYF. The CDR3, as DNA: TGTGCCAGCAGTGCATTGACAGGGGAAGAGGGAAACACCATATATTTT.

The CDR3 sequence: CASSFNQETQYF. As DNA, the CDR3 is TGTGCCAGCAGCTTTAACCAAGAGACCCAGTACTTC. The V call is TRBV11-2, the J call TRBJ2-5; D is unclear. V was clipped by 3 bases and J by 0 bases, with 2 bases between them. Germline V gene sequence: CDR1 SGHAT, CDR2 FQNNGV. The CDR3 is made up of 12 amino acids.

The V and J genes are TRBV28 and TRBJ1-4; 7 bases fit TRBD1. The CDR3 has 15 amino acids. Germline-derived CDR1 and CDR2 are MDHEN and SYDVKM. V gave up 6 bases and J gave up 10 bases; unmatched junction bases: 14. The CDR3 sequence is CASSLDRRPAGKLFF. Written as DNA, the CDR3 is TGTGCCAGCAGCTTGGACAGGCGTCCTGCGGGAAAACTGTTTTTT. The whole variable domain, filled in from reference TRBV28 and TRBJ1-4, reads DVKVTQSSRYLVKRTGEKVFLECVQDMDHENMFWYRQDPGLGLRLIYFSYDVKMKEKGDIPEGYSVSREKKERFSLILESASTNQTSMYLCASSLDRRPAGKLFFGSGTQLSVL.

The V and J genes are TRBV18 and TRBJ1-4, with a possible D match to TRBD1 (5 bases). The CDR3 has 14 amino acids. The V gene's germline CDR1 is KGHSH and CDR2 LQKENI. Trimming removed 4 bases at V and 6 bases at J, with 12 bases between. The CDR3 coding sequence is TGTGCCAGCTCACAAGGGGCGCGAGATGAAAAACTGTTTTTT. Translation: CASSQGARDEKLFF. The full variable domain, with the rest looked up from reference TRBV18 and TRBJ1-4, is NAGVMQNPRHLVRRRGQEARLRCSPMKGHSHVYWYRQLPEEGLKFMVYLQKENIIDESGMPKERFSAEFPKEGPSILRIQQVVRGDSAAYFCASSQGARDEKLFFGSGTQLSVL.

The chain combines TRBV10-3 with TRBJ2-3; no clear D. This CDR3 region has 14 residues. Trimming removed 0 bases from V and 6 bases from J, with 10 bases in between. In germline, CDR1 is ENHRY, CDR2 SYGVKD. The CDR3 nucleotides are TGTGCCATCAGTGAGTCGGTACTTCCGGATACGCAGTATTTT. The encoded protein is CAISESVLPDTQYF.

V is TRBV5-4 and J is TRBJ2-7; 9 positions agree with TRBD2. The CDR3 consists of 16 residues. V dropped 0 bases and J dropped 4; count of bases not matched to a gene: 8. Germline V lookup: CDR1 SGHNT, CDR2 YYREEE (reference sequence). CDR3 loop: CASSLGGASGIYEQYF. CDR3 bases: TGTGCCAGCAGCTTGGGGGGGGCTAGCGGGATTTACGAGCAGTACTTC.

This clone showed up just a few times. V gene TRBV5-1 combines with J gene TRBJ1-1; 9 nucleotides agree with TRBD1. Germline assignment: CDR1 SGHRS and CDR2 YFSETQ. Losses at the gene ends were 2 bases for V and 1 base for J; bases not matched to a gene: 6. This CDR3 contains 16 residues. The CDR3: CASSFGTGFGNTEAFF. The CDR3 DNA reads TGCGCCAGCAGCTTCGGGACAGGGTTCGGGAACACTGAAGCTTTCTTT.

The gene calls are TRBV7-9 and TRBJ1-2; unclear D gene. Trimming left V 5 bases short and J 6 bases short, with 10 bases between. Per the germline V gene, CDR1 is SEHNR and CDR2 is FQNEAQ (reference sequence). The CDR3 spans 12 residues. The CDR3 here is CASSRVTDGYTF. CDR3 DNA: TGTGCCAGCAGCAGGGTCACGGATGGCTACACCTTC.

The rearrangement joins TRBV14 to TRBJ1-1; perhaps TRBD1 as D (6 bases). Germline V CDR1 and CDR2: SGHDN, FVKESK. V was cut by 4 bases and J by 1 base, with 13 bases left in between. CDR3 size: 15 residues. The CDR3: CASSRRDTPNTEAFF. The CDR3 DNA reads as TGTGCCAGCAGCCGTCGGGACACACCGAACACTGAAGCTTTCTTT.

The chain recombines TRBV30 with TRBJ2-1; 14 bases align to TRBD2. The germline gives CDR1 GTSNPN, CDR2 SVGIG (reference sequence). The CDR3 spans 16 residues. V gave up 0 bases and J gave up 6 bases; unmatched junction bases: 4. CDR3 DNA: TGTGCCTGGAGTGTTAGGGGACTAGCGGGAGTCAATGAGCAGTTCTTC. Translation: CAWSVRGLAGVNEQFF.

The J gene is TRBJ1-4, the V gene TRBV1. TRBV1 has pseudogene status. The CDR3 is made up of 13 amino acids. The CDR3 loop reads CTSSQAGKEKLFF. Here the CDR3 DNA reads TGCACCAGCAGCCAAGCGGGGAAGGAAAAACTGTTTTTT.

The V and J genes are TRBV27 and TRBJ1-2; 8 positions match TRBD1. V was clipped by 5 bases and J by 4 bases; unmatched bases: 9. The CDR3 contains 15 residues. The germline gives CDR1 MNHEY, CDR2 SMNVEV (reference sequence). The CDR3 region is CASSLAGGEGYGYTF. The CDR3 nucleotides read TGTGCCAGCAGTCTCGCAGGGGGCGAGGGCTATGGCTACACCTTC.

The chain combines TRBV7-9 with TRBJ2-1, with 7 nucleotides matching TRBD2. The CDR3 extends over 14 amino acids. Germline assignment: CDR1 SEHNR and CDR2 FQNEAQ (reference sequence). V dropped 1 base and J dropped 7; count of bases not matched to a gene: 4. As DNA, the CDR3 is TGTGCCAGCAGCTTAGTGGGAGGGCGAAATGAGCAGTTCTTC. It codes for CASSLVGGRNEQFF.

For the CDR3, the DNA is TGTGCCAGCAGTTACCGACAGGGGGGAACCGAGCAGTACTTC. It translates to CASSYRQGGTEQYF. The V and J genes are TRBV6-5 and TRBJ2-7; 9 bases are a match to TRBD1. V trimming: 2 bases; J trimming: 6 bases; junction bases outside the gene matches: 5. The germline CDR1 and CDR2 sequences are MNHEY and SVGAGI. This CDR3 region has 14 residues.

The chain uses TRBV7-9 and TRBJ2-7; 9 nucleotides match TRBD1. The V and J ends lost 5 bases and 6 bases, in that order; junction bases with no gene match: 20. Germline V CDR1 and CDR2: SEHNR, FQNEAQ (reference sequence). CDR3 length: 18 amino acids. CDR3 sequence: CASSHRLTDRGTPGEQYF. CDR3 sequence (DNA): TGTGCCAGCAGCCACCGCCTTACAGACAGGGGGACACCTGGCGAGCAGTACTTC.

V is TRBV6-5 and J is TRBJ1-2, with 9 bases aligning to TRBD1. The germline gives CDR1 MNHEY, CDR2 SVGAGI. V was clipped by 4 bases and J by 4 bases; unmatched bases: 7. This CDR3 has 15 amino acids. CDR3 DNA sequence: TGTGCCAGCAGTTTACAGGGGGCCGGCTCCTATGGCTACACCTTC. Translated: CASSLQGAGSYGYTF.

The chain combines TRBV28 with TRBJ2-1; 12 nucleotides align to TRBD2. The CDR3 consists of 14 residues. CDR1 and CDR2 (germline): MDHEN, SYDVKM. Unmatched junction bases numbered 3, after V lost 6 bases and J lost 6 bases. CDR3 sequence: CASRWTSGVNEQFF. The CDR3 bases are TGTGCCAGCAGGTGGACTAGCGGGGTCAATGAGCAGTTCTTC.